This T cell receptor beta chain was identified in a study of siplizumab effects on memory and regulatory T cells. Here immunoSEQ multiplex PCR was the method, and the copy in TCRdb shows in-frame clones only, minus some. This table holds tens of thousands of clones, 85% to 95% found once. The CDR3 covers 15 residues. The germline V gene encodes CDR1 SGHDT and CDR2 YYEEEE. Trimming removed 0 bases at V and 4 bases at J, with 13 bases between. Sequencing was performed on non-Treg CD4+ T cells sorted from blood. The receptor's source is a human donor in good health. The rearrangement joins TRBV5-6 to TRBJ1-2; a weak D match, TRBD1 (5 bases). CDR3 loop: CASSLDSHRIYGYTF. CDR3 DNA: TGTGCCAGCAGCTTGGACAGCCACAGGATCTATGGCTACACCTTC.